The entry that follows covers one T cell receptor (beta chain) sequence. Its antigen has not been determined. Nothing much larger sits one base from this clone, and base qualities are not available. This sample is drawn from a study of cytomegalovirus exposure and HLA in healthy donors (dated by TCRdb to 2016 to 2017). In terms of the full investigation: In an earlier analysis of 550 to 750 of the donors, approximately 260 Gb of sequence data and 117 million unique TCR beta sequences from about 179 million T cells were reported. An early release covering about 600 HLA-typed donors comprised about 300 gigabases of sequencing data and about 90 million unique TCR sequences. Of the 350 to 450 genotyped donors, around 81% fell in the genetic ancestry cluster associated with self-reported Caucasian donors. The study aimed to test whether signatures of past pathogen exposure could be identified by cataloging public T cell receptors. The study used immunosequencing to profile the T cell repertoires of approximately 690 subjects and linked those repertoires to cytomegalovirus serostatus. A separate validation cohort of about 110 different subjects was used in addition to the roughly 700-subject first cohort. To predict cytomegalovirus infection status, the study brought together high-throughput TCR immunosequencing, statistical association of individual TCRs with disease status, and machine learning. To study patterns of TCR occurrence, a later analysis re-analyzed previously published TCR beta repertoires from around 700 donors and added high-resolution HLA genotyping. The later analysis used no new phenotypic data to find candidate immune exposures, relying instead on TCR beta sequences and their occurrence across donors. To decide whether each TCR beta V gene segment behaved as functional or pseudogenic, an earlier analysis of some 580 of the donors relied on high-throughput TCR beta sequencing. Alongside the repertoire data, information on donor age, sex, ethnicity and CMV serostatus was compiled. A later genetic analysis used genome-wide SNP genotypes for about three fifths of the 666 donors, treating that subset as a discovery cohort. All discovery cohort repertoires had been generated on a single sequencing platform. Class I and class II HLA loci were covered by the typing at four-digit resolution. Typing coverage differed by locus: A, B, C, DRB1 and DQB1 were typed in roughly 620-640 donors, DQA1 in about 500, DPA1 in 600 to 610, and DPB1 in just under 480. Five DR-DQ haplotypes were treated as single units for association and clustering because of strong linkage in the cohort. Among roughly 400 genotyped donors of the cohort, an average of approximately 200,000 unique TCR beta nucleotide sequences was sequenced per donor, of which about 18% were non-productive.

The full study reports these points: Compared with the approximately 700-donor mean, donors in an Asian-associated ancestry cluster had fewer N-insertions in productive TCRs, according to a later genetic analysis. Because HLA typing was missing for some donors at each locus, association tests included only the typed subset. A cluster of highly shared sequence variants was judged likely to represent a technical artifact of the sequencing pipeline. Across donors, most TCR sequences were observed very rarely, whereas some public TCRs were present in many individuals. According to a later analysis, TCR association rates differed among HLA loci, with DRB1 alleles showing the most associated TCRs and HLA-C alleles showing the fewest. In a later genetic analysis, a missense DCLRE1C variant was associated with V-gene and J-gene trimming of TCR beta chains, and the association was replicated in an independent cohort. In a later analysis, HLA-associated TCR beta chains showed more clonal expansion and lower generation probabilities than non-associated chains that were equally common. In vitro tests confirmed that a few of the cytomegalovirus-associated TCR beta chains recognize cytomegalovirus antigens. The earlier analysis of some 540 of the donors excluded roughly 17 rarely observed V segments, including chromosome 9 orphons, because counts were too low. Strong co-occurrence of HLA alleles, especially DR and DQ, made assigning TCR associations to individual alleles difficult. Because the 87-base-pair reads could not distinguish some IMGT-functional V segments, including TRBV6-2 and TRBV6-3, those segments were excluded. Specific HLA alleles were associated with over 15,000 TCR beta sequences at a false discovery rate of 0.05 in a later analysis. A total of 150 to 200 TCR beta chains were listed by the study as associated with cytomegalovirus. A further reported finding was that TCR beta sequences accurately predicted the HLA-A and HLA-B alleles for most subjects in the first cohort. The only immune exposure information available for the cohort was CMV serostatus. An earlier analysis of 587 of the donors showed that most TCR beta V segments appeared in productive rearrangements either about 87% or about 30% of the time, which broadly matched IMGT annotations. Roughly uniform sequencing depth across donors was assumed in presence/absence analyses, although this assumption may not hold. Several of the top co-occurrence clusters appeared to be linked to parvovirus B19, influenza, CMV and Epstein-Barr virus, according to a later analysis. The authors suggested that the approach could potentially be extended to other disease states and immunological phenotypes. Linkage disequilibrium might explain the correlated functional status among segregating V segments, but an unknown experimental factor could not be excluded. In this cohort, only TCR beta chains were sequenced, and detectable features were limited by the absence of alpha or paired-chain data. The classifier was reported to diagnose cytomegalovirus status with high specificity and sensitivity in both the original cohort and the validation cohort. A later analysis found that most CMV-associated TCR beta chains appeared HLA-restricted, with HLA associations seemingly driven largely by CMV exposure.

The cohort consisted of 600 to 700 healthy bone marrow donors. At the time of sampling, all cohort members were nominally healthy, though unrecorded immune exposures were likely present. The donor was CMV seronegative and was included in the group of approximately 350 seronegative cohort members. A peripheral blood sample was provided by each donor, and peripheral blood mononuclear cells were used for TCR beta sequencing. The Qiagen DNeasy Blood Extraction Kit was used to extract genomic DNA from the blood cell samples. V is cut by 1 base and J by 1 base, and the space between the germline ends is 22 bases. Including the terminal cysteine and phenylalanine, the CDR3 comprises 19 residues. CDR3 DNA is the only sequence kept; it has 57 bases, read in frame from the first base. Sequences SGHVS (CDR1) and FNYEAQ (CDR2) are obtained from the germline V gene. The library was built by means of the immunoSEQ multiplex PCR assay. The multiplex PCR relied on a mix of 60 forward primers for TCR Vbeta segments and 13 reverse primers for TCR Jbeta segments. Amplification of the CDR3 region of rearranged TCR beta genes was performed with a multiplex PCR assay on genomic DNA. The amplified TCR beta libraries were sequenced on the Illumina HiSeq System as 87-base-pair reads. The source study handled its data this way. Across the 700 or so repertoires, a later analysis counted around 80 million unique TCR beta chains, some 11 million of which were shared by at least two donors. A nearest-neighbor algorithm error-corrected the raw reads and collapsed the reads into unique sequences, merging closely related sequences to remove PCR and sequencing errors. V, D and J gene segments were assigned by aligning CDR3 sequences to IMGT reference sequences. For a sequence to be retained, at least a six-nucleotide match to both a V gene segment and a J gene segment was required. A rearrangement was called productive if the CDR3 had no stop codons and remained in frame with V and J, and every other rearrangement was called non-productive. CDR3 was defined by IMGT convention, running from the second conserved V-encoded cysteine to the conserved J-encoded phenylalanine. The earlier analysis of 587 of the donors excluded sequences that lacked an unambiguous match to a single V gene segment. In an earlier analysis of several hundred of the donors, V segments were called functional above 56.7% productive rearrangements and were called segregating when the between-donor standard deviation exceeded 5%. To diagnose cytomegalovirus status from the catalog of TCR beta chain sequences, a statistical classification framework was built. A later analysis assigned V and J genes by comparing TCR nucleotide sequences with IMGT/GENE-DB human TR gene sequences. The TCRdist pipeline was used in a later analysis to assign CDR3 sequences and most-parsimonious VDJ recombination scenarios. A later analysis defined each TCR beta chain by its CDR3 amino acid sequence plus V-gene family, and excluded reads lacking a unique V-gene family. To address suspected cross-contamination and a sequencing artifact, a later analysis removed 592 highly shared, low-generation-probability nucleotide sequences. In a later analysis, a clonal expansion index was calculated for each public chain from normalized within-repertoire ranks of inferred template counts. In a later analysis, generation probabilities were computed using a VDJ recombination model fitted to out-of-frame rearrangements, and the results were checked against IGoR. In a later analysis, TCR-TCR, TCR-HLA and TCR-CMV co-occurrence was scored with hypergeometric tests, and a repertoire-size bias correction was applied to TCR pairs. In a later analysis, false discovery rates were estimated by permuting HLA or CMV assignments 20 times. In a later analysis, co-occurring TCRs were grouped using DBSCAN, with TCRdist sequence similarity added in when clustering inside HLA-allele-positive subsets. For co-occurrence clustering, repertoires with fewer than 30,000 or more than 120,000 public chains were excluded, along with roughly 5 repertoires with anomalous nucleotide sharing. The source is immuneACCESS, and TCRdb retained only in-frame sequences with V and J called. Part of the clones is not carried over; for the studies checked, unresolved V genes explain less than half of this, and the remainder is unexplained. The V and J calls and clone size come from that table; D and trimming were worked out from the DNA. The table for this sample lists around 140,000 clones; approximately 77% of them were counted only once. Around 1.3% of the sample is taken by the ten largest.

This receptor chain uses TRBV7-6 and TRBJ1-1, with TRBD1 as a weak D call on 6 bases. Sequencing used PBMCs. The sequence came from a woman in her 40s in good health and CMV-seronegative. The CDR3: CASSLDLGQGLRSNTEAFF. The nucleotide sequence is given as TGTGCCAGCAGCTTAGATCTTGGGCAGGGGCTTCGATCGAACACTGAAGCTTTCTTT.